This T cell receptor (beta chain) was sequenced during a study of memory CD4+ T cells and cytomegalovirus serostatus. Single viable CD3+CD4+CD8-CD45RO+ cells were sorted as the memory CD4+ T cells. CDR1 is MNHEY and CDR2 is SMNVEV in the germline V gene (reference sequence). V gave up 2 bases and J gave up 6 bases, with 25 bases separating them. This CDR3 has 18 amino acids. Profiling relied on immunoSEQ multiplex PCR, and the TCRdb table lists in-frame clones only, not all of them. The table has about 75,000 clones, 78% seen once. Sequencing was done on a sample of memory CD4+ T cells from blood. This chain links TRBV27 with TRBJ1-2, with D hard to call. The clonotype comes from an adult in good health and CMV-seropositive. DNA for the CDR3: TGTGCCAGCAGTTTAAGTATGCGCGGCGGTTACCTACCCAATGGCTACACCTTC. Translated: CASSLSMRGGYLPNGYTF.